This T cell receptor (beta chain) came from a study of cytomegalovirus exposure and HLA in healthy donors. The study ran its PCR with 60 Vbeta and 13 Jbeta primers. The data were produced by immunoSEQ multiplex PCR, yet TCRdb's version contains in-frame clones alone and is incomplete. Of more than 250,000 clones in the sample, around 90% were seen once. This TCR was sampled from a young woman in good health and CMV-seronegative. Sequencing was carried out using PBMCs.

The chain's CDR3 is CASSPYGRGQEQYF. CDR3 in DNA: TGTGCCAGCTCCCCCTATGGCAGGGGGCAAGAGCAGTACTTC. J is TRBJ2-7 and V is TRBV11-2; 8 positions agree with TRBD1. Trimming cost V 8 bases and J 7 bases; bases outside gene matches: 13. Looked up from germline, CDR1 is SGHAT and CDR2 is FQNNGV. The CDR3 is 14 residues long.